A single TCR beta chain is shown here with its context. This record comes from a study of technical replicates of blood from four donors. Germline CDR1 and CDR2: LNHDA and SQIVND (reference sequence). The CDR3 sequence is 12 residues long. Trimming took 9 bases from V and 1 from J, leaving 7 bases between them. Measured with immunoSEQ multiplex PCR; TCRdb has only the in-frame clones, and not every one. The profile covers about 66,000 clones, with 85% to 90% appearing a single time and around 4.6% taken by the ten largest. The TCR sequence derives from a human donor in good health. Some clones in this sample may be carry-over from other donors' samples. The sample comprised PBMCs. The V call is TRBV19, the J call TRBJ2-1; tentative D call: TRBD2 (6 bases). The CDR3 bases are TGTGCCAGCGGGAGTTCCTACAATGAGCAGTTCTTC. It codes for CASGSSYNEQFF.